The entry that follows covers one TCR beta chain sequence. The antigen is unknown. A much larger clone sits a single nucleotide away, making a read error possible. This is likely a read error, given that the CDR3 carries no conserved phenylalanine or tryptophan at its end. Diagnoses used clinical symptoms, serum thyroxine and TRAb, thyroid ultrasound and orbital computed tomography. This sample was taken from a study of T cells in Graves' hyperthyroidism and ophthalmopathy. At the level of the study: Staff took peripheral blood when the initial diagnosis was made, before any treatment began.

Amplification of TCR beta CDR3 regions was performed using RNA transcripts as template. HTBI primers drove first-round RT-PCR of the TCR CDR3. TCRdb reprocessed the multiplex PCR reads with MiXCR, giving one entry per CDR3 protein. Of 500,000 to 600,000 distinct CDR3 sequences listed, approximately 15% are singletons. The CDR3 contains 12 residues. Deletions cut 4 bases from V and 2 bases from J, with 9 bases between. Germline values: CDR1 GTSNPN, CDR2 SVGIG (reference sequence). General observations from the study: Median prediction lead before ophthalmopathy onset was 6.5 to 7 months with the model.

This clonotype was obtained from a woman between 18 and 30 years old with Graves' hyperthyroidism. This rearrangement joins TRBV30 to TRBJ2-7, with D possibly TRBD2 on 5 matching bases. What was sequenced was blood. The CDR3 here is CAWKRDPYEQYS. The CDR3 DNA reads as TGTGCCTGGAAACGGGATCCCTACGAGCAGTACTCC.